A selection of T cell receptor beta chains follows, all from one sample in a study of T-cell reconstitution after alpha-beta-depleted transplantation in children. TCRdb itself ran the PCR reads through MiXCR, one entry per CDR3 protein. The sample carries 350,000 to 400,000 distinct CDR3 sequences, roughly 13% recorded once. Sequences were derived from PBMCs, sampled from the stem cell graft. The receptors here all came from a human donor who donated a stem cell graft to a child with Fanconi anemia. Both conserved end residues are part of each CDR3. D genes are given only for firm matches. Not all rows give a size; the values are once, few, many and, for expanded clones, a class.

>many|TRBJ2-3|TRBV12-3/TRBV12-4|TRBD1
CASQGAGTDTQYF
TGTGCCAGCCAGGGGGCCGGCACAGATACGCAGTATTTT
>few|TRBJ1-1|TRBV7-8|-
CASSSDSGGAEAFF
TGTGCCAGCAGCTCGGACTCTGGGGGGGCTGAAGCTTTCTTT
>many|TRBJ2-3|TRBV29-1|TRBD2
CSVSLSGGHTDTQYF
TGCAGCGTTTCATTGAGCGGGGGTCACACAGATACGCAGTATTTT
>few|TRBJ2-1|TRBV5-5|-
CASSLMTVYNEQFF
TGTGCCAGCAGCTTGATGACAGTCTACAATGAGCAGTTCTTC
>-|TRBJ2-1|TRBV12-3/TRBV12-4|-
CASSLTALYNEQFF
TGTGCCAGCAGTTTGACAGCTTTGTACAATGAGCAGTTCTTC
>-|TRBJ2-1|TRBV2|-
CASSAGDDYNEQFF
TGTGCCAGCAGTGCGGGGGACGACTATAATGAGCAGTTCTTC
>few|TRBJ2-1|TRBV3-1|-
CASSQGVADGEQFF
TGTGCCAGCAGCCAGGGGGTGGCGGATGGTGAGCAGTTCTTC
>-|TRBJ1-5|TRBV18|-
CASSETGLQSFPQHF
TGTGCCAGCTCAGAGACGGGACTCCAGAGTTTTCCCCAGCATTTT
>few|TRBJ2-3|TRBV5-5|-
CASTTGGWADTQYF
TGTGCCAGCACCACCGGGGGATGGGCAGATACGCAGTATTTT
>-|TRBJ1-3|TRBV5-1|-
CASSQGQFGNTIYF
TGCGCCAGCAGCCAAGGACAGTTTGGAAACACCATATATTTT
>many|TRBJ2-7|TRBV29-1|-
CSVGFPGSGEQYF
TGCAGCGTCGGGTTCCCAGGGTCTGGCGAGCAGTACTTC
>-|TRBJ2-1|TRBV9|TRBD2
CASSVGVAGGRNEQFF
TGTGCCAGCAGCGTAGGTGTAGCGGGGGGGCGCAATGAGCAGTTCTTC
>many|TRBJ1-1|TRBV20-1|-
CSARGDTTNTEAFF
TGCAGTGCCCGGGGAGATACTACAAACACTGAAGCTTTCTTT
>-|TRBJ2-3|TRBV5-6|-
CASSRGFGTDTQYF
TGTGCCAGCAGCCGAGGATTTGGCACAGATACGCAGTATTTT
>many|TRBJ2-1|TRBV5-4|TRBD1
CASSWTGTGFGEQFF
TGTGCCAGCAGCTGGACCGGGACAGGGTTCGGGGAGCAGTTCTTC
>-|TRBJ1-1|TRBV7-6|TRBD1
CASSLKGAGTEAFF
TGTGCCAGCAGCTTAAAGGGGGCTGGGACTGAAGCTTTCTTT
>few|TRBJ1-1|TRBV5-5|-
CASGRLGPSDRRNTEAFF
TGTGCCAGCGGGCGGTTGGGACCCTCAGACAGGAGGAACACTGAAGCTTTCTTT
>-|TRBJ2-2|TRBV10-3|-
CAIGLGQDTGELFF
TGTGCCATCGGATTGGGGCAGGACACCGGGGAGCTGTTTTTT
>-|TRBJ1-4|TRBV20-1|-
CSARVSLEELFF
TGCAGTGCTAGAGTCTCGTTGGAGGAACTGTTTTTT
>few|TRBJ2-1|TRBV12-3/TRBV12-4|-
CASSPPPNYNEQFF
TGTGCCAGCAGTCCGCCCCCCAACTACAATGAGCAGTTCTTC
>many|TRBJ2-2|TRBV20-1|-
CSARSPEKGDTGELFF
TGCAGTGCTAGGTCCCCAGAGAAAGGGGACACCGGGGAGCTGTTTTTT
>few|TRBJ2-3|TRBV29-1|-
CSVEEGIPSDTQYF
TGCAGCGTTGAAGAGGGCATTCCGTCAGATACGCAGTATTTT
>-|TRBJ2-5|TRBV14|TRBD2
CASSHLPWGLAQETQYF
TGTGCCAGCAGCCATCTCCCATGGGGACTAGCACAAGAGACCCAGTACTTC
>many|TRBJ2-7|TRBV5-1|TRBD1
CASSVGDSYEQYF
TGCGCCAGCAGCGTGGGGGACAGCTACGAGCAGTACTTC
>few|TRBJ1-4|TRBV19|-
CASSIVGTVEKLFF
TGTGCCAGTAGTATCGTTGGGACGGTAGAAAAACTGTTTTTT
>few|TRBJ1-2|TRBV5-5|-
CASSLGQEPTYGYTF
TGTGCCAGCAGCTTGGGTCAGGAACCGACCTATGGCTACACCTTC
>few|TRBJ1-2|TRBV11-2|-
CASSSGRLNYGYTF
TGTGCCAGCAGCTCCGGGAGGCTTAACTATGGCTACACCTTC
>-|TRBJ1-3|TRBV3-1|-
CASSQGSGIPSGNTIYF
TGTGCCAGCAGCCAAGGGTCAGGCATCCCCTCTGGAAACACCATATATTTT
>many|TRBJ2-1|TRBV7-9|TRBD1
CAAGTGFYNEQFF
TGTGCTGCCGGGACAGGGTTCTACAATGAGCAGTTCTTC
>-|TRBJ2-7|TRBV27|-
CASSLRGGLNLYEQYF
TGTGCCAGCAGTTTAAGAGGTGGGCTGAACCTCTACGAGCAGTACTTC
>many|TRBJ2-3|TRBV13|-
CASSLWGVSTDTQYF
TGTGCCAGCAGCTTATGGGGCGTGAGCACAGATACGCAGTATTTT
>-|TRBJ2-3|TRBV16|-
CASSQVHGETQYF
TGTGCCAGCAGCCAAGTTCACGGAGAAACGCAGTATTTT
>few|TRBJ1-1|TRBV25-1|TRBD1
CASSDSGQGARVDEAFF
TGTGCCAGCAGTGACTCTGGACAGGGGGCGCGAGTGGATGAAGCTTTCTTT
>many|TRBJ1-1|TRBV12-3/TRBV12-4|-
CASNREGGTEAFF
TGTGCCAGCAACAGGGAGGGGGGGACTGAAGCTTTCTTT
>many|TRBJ1-3|TRBV20-1|-
CSARDKGQGNTIYF
TGCAGTGCTAGAGATAAGGGTCAAGGAAACACCATATATTTT
>many|TRBJ2-5|TRBV12-3/TRBV12-4|-
CASSLTSKTQYF
TGTGCCAGCAGTTTGACTAGTAAGACCCAGTACTTC
>few|TRBJ2-7|TRBV29-1|TRBD2
CSVAGTSGEGEQYF
TGCAGCGTAGCTGGGACTAGCGGGGAGGGAGAGCAGTACTTC
>few|TRBJ2-7|TRBV11-2|-
CASSLGQRIYEQYF
TGTGCCAGCAGCTTAGGGCAGAGGATCTACGAGCAGTACTTC
>few|TRBJ1-1|TRBV12-3/TRBV12-4|-
CASNLLPGTEAFF
TGTGCCAGCAATCTCTTACCGGGCACTGAAGCTTTCTTT
>few|TRBJ2-6|TRBV9|-
CASSVGTISGANVLTF
TGTGCCAGCAGCGTAGGGACAATCTCTGGGGCCAACGTCCTGACTTTC
>few|TRBJ1-2|TRBV6-1|-
CASSRAKNYGYTF
TGTGCCAGCAGCCGGGCGAAGAACTATGGCTACACCTTC
>few|TRBJ2-5|TRBV20-1|-
CSARDTGQETQYF
TGCAGTGCTAGAGATACAGGACAAGAGACCCAGTACTTC
>-|TRBJ2-7|TRBV7-2|TRBD2
CASSFSGESSYEQYF
TGTGCCAGCAGCTTCAGCGGGGAAAGCTCCTACGAGCAGTACTTC
>few|TRBJ1-4|TRBV20-1|-
CSARDRVSFEKLFF
TGCAGTGCTAGAGATCGGGTCAGCTTTGAAAAACTGTTTTTT
>many|TRBJ1-2|TRBV7-9|TRBD1
CASSHTTGQGYYGYTF
TGTGCCAGCAGTCACACCACGGGACAGGGGTACTATGGCTACACCTTC
>many|TRBJ2-1|TRBV6-6|TRBD1
CASSYRTGVNEQFF
TGTGCCAGCAGTTATAGGACAGGGGTCAATGAGCAGTTCTTC
>-|TRBJ2-3|TRBV7-2|-
CASTPRAVTDTQYF
TGTGCCAGCACCCCTAGGGCCGTCACAGATACGCAGTATTTT
>few|TRBJ1-1|TRBV5-1|-
CASSDPRLGDTEAFF
TGCGCCAGCAGCGATCCCAGGCTGGGGGACACTGAAGCTTTCTTT